The sequence of this T cell receptor (beta chain) was determined in a study of blood T cell repertoires in COVID-19. About the study: Some COVID-19 samples were acute and others convalescent; all came from the United States, Italy and Spain. T cells, B-cell-depleted T cells, or PBMCs supplied cDNA or gDNA.

In the authors' workflow: Quantification of nucleated cells was approximated via reference gene primer amplification. The repertoire was sequenced with immunoSEQ multiplex PCR; TCRdb's copy has only in-frame clones and lacks some. From that table come the V and J calls and clone size; the DNA was used to work out D and trimming. The table includes approximately 83,000 clones, roughly 79% detected once. The CDR3 is 13 amino acids. The ends were cut back, 6 bases at V and 4 bases at J, with 12 bases in the middle. Per germline, CDR1 MNHEY and CDR2 SVGAGI. The gene calls are TRBV6-5 and TRBJ1-1; possible D gene TRBD1, 5 bases. The receptor's source is an elderly woman with acute or convalescent COVID-19. The specimen was peripheral blood. The CDR3 sequence: CASRNLGGTEAFF. The CDR3 DNA follows: TGTGCCAGCAGAAATCTGGGGGGCACTGAAGCTTTCTTT.